Listed here are 23 T cell receptor beta chains from one sample, sequenced in a study of beta chain features in type 1 diabetes. General study findings and limits: TCRB CDR3s from Type 1 diabetes patients were moderately but significantly shorter in all four CD4+ subsets.

Investigators reverse transcribed all isolated RNA, so they sequenced expressed TCRB transcripts. The data were produced by immunoSEQ multiplex PCR, yet TCRdb's version contains in-frame clones alone and is incomplete. The data hold over 650,000 clones, with about 14% observed a single time. Their recognized antigens are unknown. The sequenced sample consisted of naive CD4+ T cells from blood. The origin of the receptors is a man in his late teens or twenties with type 1 diabetes.

The table lists this clone with a few counts. The chain combines TRBV2 with TRBJ2-7; D is ambiguous. With 8 bases removed from V and 2 bases from J, the gap between germline ends came to 10 bases. From germline, CDR1 is SNHLY and CDR2 FYNNEI. The CDR3 contains 12 residues. For the CDR3, the DNA is TGTGCCAGCTCTCCCGACGCCTACGAGCAGTACTTC. It translates to CASSPDAYEQYF.

This clone was seen only a few times. The V gene is TRBV28, the J gene TRBJ2-1; D gene unclear. Trimming removed 6 bases at V and 9 bases at J, with 12 bases between. This CDR3 is 12 amino acids long. Germline V gene lookup returns CDR1 MDHEN and CDR2 SYDVKM. CDR3 in DNA: TGTGCCAGCAGCCCAATGGCCGTTGAGCAGTTCTTC. This sequence encodes CASSPMAVEQFF.

This chain joins TRBV11-2 and TRBJ2-3; either TRBD1 or TRBD2 may fit D (5 bases each). The V end was cut by 5 bases, the J end by 0 bases, with 15 bases between. The CDR3 contains 16 residues. CDR1 is SGHAT and CDR2 is FQNNGV in the germline V gene. Written as DNA, the CDR3 is TGTGCCAGCAGCCTACGGGACCCCCTTAGCACAGATACGCAGTATTTT. Its protein is CASSLRDPLSTDTQYF. Filled out from reference TRBV11-2 and TRBJ2-3, the complete variable domain reads EAGVAQSPRYKIIEKRQSVAFWCNPISGHATLYWYQQILGQGPKLLIQFQNNGVVDDSQLPKDRFSAERLKGVDSTLKIQPAKLEDSAVYLCASSLRDPLSTDTQYFGPGTRLTVL.

This clone has just a few counts. The rearrangement joins TRBV28 to TRBJ2-7; tentative D call: TRBD1 (5 bases). V lost 5 bases to trimming and J lost 0 bases, with 11 bases between them. The CDR3 extends over 14 amino acids. Per the germline V gene, CDR1 is MDHEN and CDR2 is SYDVKM. CDR3 bases: TGTGCCAGCAGTGTGGACACGGCCTCCTACGAGCAGTACTTC. Its translation: CASSVDTASYEQYF.

The chain uses TRBV13 and TRBJ2-2; 8 nucleotides match TRBD1. V shed 3 bases, J shed 5 bases, and the junction held 8 bases outside the gene matches. The CDR3 has 16 residues. Germline values: CDR1 PRHDT, CDR2 FYEKMQ (reference sequence). In DNA form, the CDR3 reads TGTGCCAGCAGCTTCCGACAGGGGATGGGGACCGGGGAGCTGTTTTTT. Amino acid sequence: CASSFRQGMGTGELFF.

The chain employs TRBV30 and TRBJ2-1; 11 bases agree with TRBD2. The germline CDR1 and CDR2 sequences are GTSNPN and SVGIG (reference sequence). The CDR3 totals 15 residues. The V and J ends lost 1 base and 8 bases, in that order; junction bases with no gene match: 7. CDR3 loop: CAWSGLAGGGDEQFF. The CDR3 nucleotides are TGTGCCTGGAGTGGGCTAGCGGGAGGAGGGGATGAGCAGTTCTTC.

This clone was counted between two and nine times. In DNA, the CDR3 is TGCAGCGTTGAACCCCATGGGGACTCTGGAAACACCATATATTTT. Its translation is CSVEPHGDSGNTIYF. This chain links TRBV29-1 with TRBJ1-3; the D is unclear. CDR3 length equals 15 residues. Germline values: CDR1 SQVTM, CDR2 ANQGSEA. Trimming left V 2 bases short and J 0 bases short, with 11 bases between.

This clone was detected only a few times. CDR3 DNA sequence: TGTGCCAGCAGTTTAAAAGGGGGTGGCTACACCTTC. As protein: CASSLKGGGYTF. The chain joins TRBV27 to TRBJ1-2; possibly TRBD1 for D (6 bases). This CDR3 region has 12 residues. CDR1 is MNHEY and CDR2 is SMNVEV in the germline V gene (reference sequence). V lost 2 bases and J lost 7, with 8 bases in between.

This chain uses TRBV6-1 with TRBJ2-3; D call uncertain. The V end lost 7 bases, the J end lost 6 bases, and 5 bases lay between the germline ends. Germline V gene sequence: CDR1 MNHNS, CDR2 SASEGT. The CDR3 covers 10 residues. The CDR3 is CASNGDTQYF. The CDR3 DNA follows: TGTGCCAGCAATGGTGATACGCAGTATTTT.

The V call is TRBV18, the J call TRBJ1-1; D unclear. The V end lost 6 bases, the J end lost 4 bases, and 15 bases lay between the germline ends. The germline V gene has CDR1 KGHSH and CDR2 LQKENI. This CDR3 has 14 amino acids. This CDR3 reads CASSPTAGGTEAFF. Here the CDR3 DNA reads TGTGCCAGCTCCCCCACAGCCGGAGGCACTGAAGCTTTCTTT.

The rearrangement links TRBV7-9 to TRBJ2-1; tentative D call: TRBD1 (6 bases). Between the trimmed V and J ends, which lost 5 bases and 8 bases, there was a span of 22 bases. CDR1 and CDR2 from the germline V gene are SEHNR and FQNEAQ (reference sequence). The CDR3 covers 16 residues. The CDR3 DNA sequence: TGTGCCAGCAGCCAAGCGGTTTTACAGGGCTATGATGAGCAGTTCTTC. It codes for CASSQAVLQGYDEQFF. The whole variable domain, remainder taken from reference TRBV7-9 and TRBJ2-1, is DTGVSQNPRHKITKRGQNVTFRCDPISEHNRLYWYRQTLGQGPEFLTYFQNEAQLEKSRLLSDRFSAERPKGSFSTLEIQRTEQGDSAMYLCASSQAVLQGYDEQFFGPGTRLTVL.

This clone has more than one count but fewer than ten. CDR3 protein: CASSVDETGSQYF. CDR3 nucleotides: TGTGCCAGCAGCGTGGACGAAACGGGGTCCCAGTACTTC. The chain employs TRBV7-3 and TRBJ2-5; TRBD2 is a possible D gene (5 bases). The CDR3 contains 13 residues. In germline, CDR1 is SGHTA, CDR2 FQGTGA. Trimming took 5 bases from V and 9 from J, leaving 16 bases between them.

This clone has more than one count but fewer than ten. V and J are TRBV27 and TRBJ2-7; no definite D call. V was pared by 7 bases and J by 8 bases, with 6 bases between. CDR1 and CDR2 (germline): MNHEY, SMNVEV (reference sequence). The CDR3 sequence is 9 residues long. CDR3 residues: CASTSKQYF. In DNA, the CDR3 is TGTGCCAGCACCTCTAAGCAGTACTTC.

The V and J genes are TRBV6-5 and TRBJ2-6, with unresolved D. Trimming took 2 bases from V and 0 from J, leaving 5 bases between them. Germline assignment: CDR1 MNHEY and CDR2 SVGAGI. The CDR3 sequence is 15 residues long. CDR3 nucleotide sequence: TGTGCCAGCAGTTACGTCCCCTCTGGGGCCAACGTCCTGACTTTC. This encodes CASSYVPSGANVLTF.

The V call is TRBV2, the J call TRBJ2-7; 12 nucleotides align to TRBD2. Per the germline V gene, CDR1 is SNHLY and CDR2 is FYNNEI. Trimming took 7 bases from V and 4 from J; bases not matched to a gene: 5. The CDR3 covers 14 residues. The CDR3 region has the DNA TGTGCCAGCACCCCCGGGACTAGCGGGTACGAGCAGTACTTC. It is translated as CASTPGTSGYEQYF.

This clone was observed a few times. The chain carries TRBV18 and TRBJ2-3, with D possibly called TRBD1 or TRBD2 (5 bases each). V lost 7 bases, J lost 5 bases, and 13 bases lay in between. Germline V lookup: CDR1 KGHSH, CDR2 LQKENI. CDR3 length equals 13 residues. This CDR3 reads CASFLRGEDTQYF. DNA for the CDR3: TGTGCCAGCTTTCTCCGGGGCGAAGATACGCAGTATTTT.

The chain recombines TRBV7-9 with TRBJ2-7, with D tentatively TRBD2 (5 bases). CDR1 is SEHNR and CDR2 is FQNEAQ in the germline V gene (reference sequence). The V end was cut by 5 bases, the J end by 2 bases, with 13 bases between. The CDR3 consists of 14 residues. The DNA of the CDR3 is TGTGCCAGCAGCAAAGGACTCGTTCCCTACGAGCAGTACTTC. Residues: CASSKGLVPYEQYF.

V usage is TRBV9 and J usage is TRBJ2-1, with D possibly being TRBD1 (5 bases). Trimming took off 3 bases at V and 0 bases at J, with 10 bases between the two ends. CDR1 and CDR2 (germline): SGDLS, YYNGEE. There are 15 residues in the CDR3. The DNA for the CDR3 is TGTGCCAGCAGCGCTCAGGGTATCTCCTACAATGAGCAGTTCTTC. Its protein is CASSAQGISYNEQFF.

This clone was seen only a few times. This CDR3 reads CSVSNRGSANEQFF. The CDR3 DNA follows: TGCAGCGTGTCCAATCGCGGGAGTGCCAATGAGCAGTTCTTC. J is TRBJ2-1 and V is TRBV29-1, with 7 bases fitting TRBD2. V trimming: 6 bases; J trimming: 6 bases; junction bases outside the gene matches: 11. The length of the CDR3 is 14 residues. Per the germline V gene, CDR1 is SQVTM and CDR2 is ANQGSEA.

This clone has a handful of counts. The chain employs TRBV29-1 and TRBJ2-2; TRBD2 agrees at 12 bases. There are 15 residues in the CDR3. Germline V gene lookup returns CDR1 SQVTM and CDR2 ANQGSEA. V trimming: 1 base; J trimming: 7 bases; junction bases outside the gene matches: 4. This chain's CDR3 is CSVEATSGSYGELFF. The CDR3 nucleotides read TGCAGCGTTGAAGCGACTAGCGGGAGTTACGGGGAGCTGTTTTTT.

As DNA, the CDR3 is TGTGCCAGCAGTTACTCGAGAGGGGGGGCAGAGACCCAGTACTTC. Amino acid sequence: CASSYSRGGAETQYF. V usage is TRBV6-5 and J usage is TRBJ2-5, with a possible D match to TRBD2 (7 bases). CDR3 length: 15 amino acids. Looked up from germline, CDR1 is MNHEY and CDR2 is SVGAGI. V dropped 0 bases and J dropped 4 bases, with 12 bases sitting between them.

The sample holds a few counts of this clone. The rearrangement uses TRBV28 and TRBJ1-5, with TRBD1 matching over 7 bases. The CDR3 consists of 17 residues. Germline lookup yields CDR1 MDHEN and CDR2 SYDVKM. Losses at the gene ends were 5 bases for V and 1 base for J; bases not matched to a gene: 11. The CDR3 DNA follows: TGTGCCAGCAGTCTCCCCCGACAGGGCGGCAGCAATCAGCCCCAGCATTTT. Translating it yields CASSLPRQGGSNQPQHF.

The chain joins TRBV30 to TRBJ2-5; the D gene is possibly TRBD1 (5 bases). Trimming stripped 1 base from V and 7 bases from J, with 22 bases between. This CDR3 contains 16 residues. The germline V gene has CDR1 GTSNPN and CDR2 SVGIG (reference sequence). CDR3 DNA sequence: TGTGCCTGGAGTGAAGGGGTAGGAACCCCAGGTGGGACCCAGTACTTC. It is translated as CAWSEGVGTPGGTQYF.